The rows below give T cell receptor beta chains drawn from one sample of a study of OX40 agonist ivuxolimab in advanced cancers. Clones were read by immunoSEQ multiplex PCR, and TCRdb kept only the in-frame ones, dropping some. The sample shows under 80,000 clones, roughly 82% of them seen only once. The sample here was CD4+ or CD8+ T cells sorted from blood, taken in a trial of the OX40 agonist ivuxolimab. The receptors originated from an adult with an advanced solid tumor such as melanoma, head and neck, liver or kidney cancer. The CDR3 runs from the conserved cysteine through the conserved F or W. A D gene is named only where the DNA matches it firmly. Some rows mark clone size as missing; the rest say once, few, many or name a class of expanded clone.

D gene	V gene	clone size	J gene	CDR3 protein	CDR3 DNA
NA	TRBV2	NA	TRBJ2-5	CASTYGLGGGGTQYF	TGTGCCAGCACGTATGGACTAGGAGGGGGTGGGACCCAGTACTTC
NA	TRBV6-1	once	TRBJ1-5	CASSEHGRAGQPQHF	TGTGCCAGCAGTGAACACGGCAGGGCTGGTCAGCCCCAGCATTTT
NA	TRBV29-1	NA	TRBJ2-2	CSVKTSNTGELFF	TGCAGCGTTAAGACTAGTAACACCGGGGAGCTGTTTTTT
NA	TRBV18	NA	TRBJ1-1	CASSPQAGRGTEAFF	TGTGCCAGCTCACCACAGGCCGGGAGGGGTACTGAAGCTTTCTTT
NA	TRBV4-2	few	TRBJ2-7	CASSQEDSSNEQYF	TGTGCCAGCAGCCAAGAAGACAGTTCCAACGAGCAGTACTTC
NA	TRBV4-1	NA	TRBJ1-3	CASSPTPGNTIYF	TGCGCCAGCAGCCCGACGCCGGGAAACACCATATATTTT
TRBD1	TRBV11-3	NA	TRBJ2-5	CASSKTGKETQYF	TGTGCCAGCAGCAAGACAGGGAAAGAGACCCAGTACTTC
NA	TRBV6-5	NA	TRBJ1-1	CASSAGARTEAFF	TGTGCCAGCAGTGCGGGCGCCCGCACTGAAGCTTTCTTT
TRBD2	TRBV11-2	NA	TRBJ2-7	CASSASGAALGEQYF	TGTGCCAGCAGCGCCAGCGGGGCGGCTCTCGGCGAGCAGTACTTC
NA	TRBV6-1	few	TRBJ1-2	CASSVQYIPNFNYGYTF	TGTGCCAGCAGTGTACAGTATATTCCCAACTTTAACTATGGCTACACCTTC
NA	TRBV28	NA	TRBJ1-2	CASSPSGQIGGYTF	TGTGCCAGCAGTCCTTCGGGTCAGATAGGCGGCTACACCTTC
NA	TRBV4-2	once	TRBJ2-4	CASSQDDRRAKNIQYF	TGTGCCAGCAGCCAAGATGACAGGCGGGCCAAAAACATTCAGTACTTC
NA	TRBV2	NA	TRBJ2-5	CASSVYGKTQYF	TGTGCCAGCAGCGTTTATGGGAAGACCCAGTACTTC
NA	TRBV7-2	few	TRBJ1-4	CASRRLGSEKLFF	TGTGCCAGCAGACGACTGGGAAGTGAAAAACTGTTTTTT
TRBD2	TRBV29-1	NA	TRBJ2-1	CSGGLAGLNEQFF	TGCAGCGGTGGACTAGCGGGCTTAAATGAGCAGTTCTTC
TRBD1	TRBV6-6	NA	TRBJ1-4	CASSLQGGKLFF	TGTGCCAGCAGTTTACAGGGGGGAAAACTGTTTTTT
TRBD2	TRBV5-1	NA	TRBJ2-5	CASSLSGGEETQYF	TGCGCCAGCAGCCTTAGCGGGGGGGAAGAGACCCAGTACTTC
NA	TRBV5-4	few	TRBJ2-5	CASSWDQRTQYF	TGTGCCAGCAGCTGGGACCAGCGGACCCAGTACTTC
NA	TRBV6-5	NA	TRBJ2-6	CASRNRAGANVLTF	TGTGCCAGCAGAAACAGGGCTGGGGCCAACGTCCTGACTTTC
NA	TRBV5-1	NA	TRBJ1-4	CASSTGTPNEKLFF	TGCGCCAGCAGCACAGGGACACCGAATGAAAAACTGTTTTTT
NA	TRBV2	few	TRBJ1-5	CASRQALEQPQHF	TGTGCCAGCCGGCAGGCCCTAGAGCAGCCCCAGCATTTT
NA	TRBV5-1	few	TRBJ1-1	CASTPGGAVNTEAFF	TGCGCCAGCACCCCCGGGGGCGCGGTGAACACTGAAGCTTTCTTT
NA	TRBV10-1	NA	TRBJ1-1	CASRTFTEAFF	TGCGCCAGCAGAACCTTTACTGAAGCTTTCTTT
TRBD1	TRBV19	few	TRBJ2-1	CATQRERTGGKLWDNEQFF	TGTGCCACCCAAAGGGAAAGGACAGGGGGCAAACTATGGGACAATGAGCAGTTCTTC
TRBD2	TRBV9	NA	TRBJ2-3	CASSVYSLAGGTDTQYF	TGTGCCAGCAGCGTCTACTCGCTAGCGGGAGGGACAGATACGCAGTATTTT
NA	TRBV7-3	NA	TRBJ2-1	CASSFTNSQGEQFF	TGTGCCAGCAGCTTCACTAACAGCCAGGGCGAGCAGTTCTTC
NA	TRBV15	NA	TRBJ1-3	CATSRSPGQRGENTIYF	TGTGCCACCAGCAGATCCCCGGGACAACGTGGAGAAAACACCATATATTTT
NA	TRBV28	NA	TRBJ1-1	CASTRQIVNTEAFF	TGTGCCAGCACCCGACAGATAGTGAACACTGAAGCTTTCTTT
NA	TRBV11-2	NA	TRBJ1-1	CASSLPGRGTEAFF	TGTGCCAGCAGCTTACCAGGGAGGGGGACTGAAGCTTTCTTT
TRBD1	TRBV2	NA	TRBJ2-3	CASSPDRGGTDTQYF	TGTGCCAGCAGCCCCGACAGGGGGGGCACAGATACGCAGTATTTT
NA	TRBV7-2	NA	TRBJ1-1	CASTRGAGNTEAFF	TGTGCCAGCACCCGGGGGGCGGGAAACACTGAAGCTTTCTTT
NA	TRBV5-5	NA	TRBJ1-3	CASSLGTLLAGNTIYF	TGTGCCAGCAGCTTGGGTACACTCTTGGCTGGAAACACCATATATTTT
NA	TRBV7-8	few	TRBJ1-1	CASSLIWQANTEAFF	TGTGCCAGCAGCTTGATTTGGCAGGCGAACACTGAAGCTTTCTTT
NA	TRBV7-2	NA	TRBJ2-1	CASGTRNNEQFF	TGTGCCAGTGGGACGAGGAACAATGAGCAGTTCTTC
NA	TRBV5-5	NA	TRBJ1-2	CASSFQGPGYTF	TGTGCCAGCAGCTTTCAGGGCCCCGGCTACACCTTC
NA	TRBV6-1	NA	TRBJ2-7	CASSEGGPLIYEQYF	TGTGCCAGCAGTGAAGGGGGCCCCCTGATCTACGAGCAGTACTTC
NA	TRBV5-6	NA	TRBJ2-5	CASSSSGVQTQYF	TGTGCCAGCAGCTCCTCAGGGGTGCAGACCCAGTACTTC
TRBD1	TRBV25-1	NA	TRBJ2-1	CASTEGQGGYNEQFF	TGTGCCAGCACCGAGGGACAGGGTGGCTACAATGAGCAGTTCTTC
NA	TRBV2	few	TRBJ1-6	CASSSQGNNSPLHF	TGTGCCAGCAGCTCACAAGGGAATAATTCACCCCTCCACTTT
NA	TRBV20-1	NA	TRBJ1-2	CSASVGYGYTF	TGCAGTGCTAGTGTGGGCTATGGCTACACCTTC
NA	TRBV7-2	NA	TRBJ2-5	CASSTPGRGVGTQYF	TGTGCCAGCAGCACACCGGGGAGAGGCGTGGGGACCCAGTACTTC
NA	TRBV2	NA	TRBJ1-1	CASRRTVEAFF	TGTGCCAGCAGGAGGACAGTAGAAGCTTTCTTT